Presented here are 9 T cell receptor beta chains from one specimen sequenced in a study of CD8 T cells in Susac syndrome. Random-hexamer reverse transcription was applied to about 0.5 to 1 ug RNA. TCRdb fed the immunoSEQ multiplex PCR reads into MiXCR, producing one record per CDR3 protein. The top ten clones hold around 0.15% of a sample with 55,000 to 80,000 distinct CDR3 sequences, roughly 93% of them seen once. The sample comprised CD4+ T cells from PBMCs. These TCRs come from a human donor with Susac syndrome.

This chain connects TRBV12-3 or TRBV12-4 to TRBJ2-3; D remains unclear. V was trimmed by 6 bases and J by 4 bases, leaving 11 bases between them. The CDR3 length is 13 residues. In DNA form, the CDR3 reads TGTGCCAGCAGGGTTTTCCTTTCAGATACGCAGTATTTT. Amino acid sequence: CASRVFLSDTQYF.

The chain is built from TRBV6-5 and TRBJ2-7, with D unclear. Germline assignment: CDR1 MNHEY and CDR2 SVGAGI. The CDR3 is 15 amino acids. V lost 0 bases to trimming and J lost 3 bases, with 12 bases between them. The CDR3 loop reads CASSYSTAKNYEQYF. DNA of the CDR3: TGTGCCAGCAGTTACTCGACCGCAAAGAACTACGAGCAGTACTTC.

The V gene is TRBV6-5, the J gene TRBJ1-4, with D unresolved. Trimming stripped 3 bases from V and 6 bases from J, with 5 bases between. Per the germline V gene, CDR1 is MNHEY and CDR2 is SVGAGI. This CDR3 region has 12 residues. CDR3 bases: TGTGCCAGCAGTTATTCCCATGAAAAACTGTTTTTT. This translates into CASSYSHEKLFF.

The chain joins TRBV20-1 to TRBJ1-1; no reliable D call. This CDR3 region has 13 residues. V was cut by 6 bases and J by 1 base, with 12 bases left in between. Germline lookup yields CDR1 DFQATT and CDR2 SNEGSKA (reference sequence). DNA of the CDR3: TGCAGTGCCTGGGAACAGAAGAACACTGAAGCTTTCTTT. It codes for CSAWEQKNTEAFF.

CDR3 DNA: TGTGCCAGCAGTCAAAACCGTTGGAATGAGCAGTTCTTC. Amino acids: CASSQNRWNEQFF. The chain recombines TRBV12-3 or TRBV12-4 with TRBJ2-1; D is uncertain. The length of the CDR3 is 13 residues. V was shortened by 5 bases and J by 7 bases, with 12 bases between the two germline ends.

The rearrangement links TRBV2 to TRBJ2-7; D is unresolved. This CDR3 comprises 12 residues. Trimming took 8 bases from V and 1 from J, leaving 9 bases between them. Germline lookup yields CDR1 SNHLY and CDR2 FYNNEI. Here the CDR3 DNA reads TGTGCCAGCGTCCCTCATTCCTACGAGCAGTACTTC. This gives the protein CASVPHSYEQYF.

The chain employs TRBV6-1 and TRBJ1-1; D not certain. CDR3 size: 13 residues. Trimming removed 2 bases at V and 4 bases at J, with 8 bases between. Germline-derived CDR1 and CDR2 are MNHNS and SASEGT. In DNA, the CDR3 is TGTGCCAGCAGTGAACTAGGTCCCACTGAAGCTTTCTTT. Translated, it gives CASSELGPTEAFF.

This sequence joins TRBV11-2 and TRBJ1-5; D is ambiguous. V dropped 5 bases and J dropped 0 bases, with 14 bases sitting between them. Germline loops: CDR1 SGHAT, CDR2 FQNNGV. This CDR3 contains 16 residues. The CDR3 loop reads CASSPGWGDSNQPQHF. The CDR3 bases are TGTGCCAGCAGCCCCGGCTGGGGTGATAGCAATCAGCCCCAGCATTTT.

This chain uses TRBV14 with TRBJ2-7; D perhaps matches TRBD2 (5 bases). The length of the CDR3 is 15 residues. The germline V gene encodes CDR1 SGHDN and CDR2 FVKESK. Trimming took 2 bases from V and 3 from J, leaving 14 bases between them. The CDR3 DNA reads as TGTGCCAGCAGCCAATTACGCACACGGGGCTACGAGCAGTACTTC. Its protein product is CASSQLRTRGYEQYF.